A selection of T cell receptor beta chains follows, all from one sample in a study of blood T cell repertoires in COVID-19. TCRdb's copy holds only in-frame clones and misses some; the assay was immunoSEQ multiplex PCR. The table includes 200,000 to 250,000 clones, around 83% detected once. The sample consisted of PBMCs or T cells enriched from blood (not recorded which). The receptor set was obtained from a woman aged 35 to 49 who had recovered from COVID-19. The CDR3 runs from the conserved cysteine through the conserved F or W. Fields, in order: J gene, V gene, D gene, clone size, CDR3 protein, CDR3 DNA. The D gene is left open where the match is weak. Only some rows state a clone size, as once, few, many or a class for expanded clones.

j_call: TRBJ2-2; v_call: TRBV7-7; d_call: TRBD2; clone_size: -; cdr3_aa: CASSLGGGPGSGGELFF; cdr3_nt: TGTGCCAGCAGCTTAGGGGGAGGGCCTGGAAGTGGCGGGGAGCTGTTTTTT
j_call: TRBJ1-6; v_call: TRBV27; d_call: -; clone_size: -; cdr3_aa: CASSSFSGYGLVSYNSPLHF; cdr3_nt: TGTGCCAGCAGCTCCTTTTCGGGTTACGGCTTAGTCTCCTATAATTCACCCCTCCACTTT
j_call: TRBJ2-1; v_call: TRBV19; d_call: TRBD2; clone_size: -; cdr3_aa: CASSIRLAAIYNEQFF; cdr3_nt: TGTGCCAGTAGTATAAGGCTAGCGGCCATATACAATGAGCAGTTCTTC
j_call: TRBJ2-1; v_call: TRBV29-1; d_call: TRBD2; clone_size: -; cdr3_aa: CSVAWAGGRNEQFF; cdr3_nt: TGCAGCGTTGCCTGGGCGGGAGGGCGGAATGAGCAGTTCTTC
j_call: TRBJ2-3; v_call: TRBV12-3/TRBV12-4; d_call: -; clone_size: -; cdr3_aa: CASSLEPGLTQYF; cdr3_nt: TGTGCCAGCAGTTTAGAACCGGGACTGACGCAGTATTTT
j_call: TRBJ1-1; v_call: TRBV7-8; d_call: -; clone_size: -; cdr3_aa: CASSTTRNTEAFF; cdr3_nt: TGTGCCAGCAGCACTACACGGAACACTGAAGCTTTCTTT
j_call: TRBJ1-6; v_call: TRBV10-3; d_call: -; clone_size: -; cdr3_aa: CAISELGGQGSPLHF; cdr3_nt: TGTGCCATCAGTGAGCTTGGGGGCCAAGGGTCACCCCTCCACTTT
j_call: TRBJ1-5; v_call: TRBV28; d_call: TRBD1; clone_size: once; cdr3_aa: CASSSRQGWKPQHF; cdr3_nt: TGTGCCAGCAGTTCGCGACAGGGATGGAAGCCCCAGCATTTT
j_call: TRBJ1-3; v_call: TRBV28; d_call: TRBD1; clone_size: -; cdr3_aa: CASSDRGTIYF; cdr3_nt: TGTGCCAGCAGCGACAGGGGGACCATATATTTT
j_call: TRBJ1-2; v_call: TRBV24-1; d_call: -; clone_size: -; cdr3_aa: CATSDSPKGDYGYTF; cdr3_nt: TGTGCCACCAGTGATTCGCCAAAGGGGGACTATGGCTACACCTTC
j_call: TRBJ1-1; v_call: TRBV7-2; d_call: TRBD1; clone_size: -; cdr3_aa: CASSLGQGDTEAFF; cdr3_nt: TGTGCCAGCAGCCTGGGACAGGGGGACACTGAAGCTTTCTTT